Below are 15 T cell receptor beta chains sequenced from a single sample in a study of radiotherapy plus CTLA-4 blockade in lung cancer. Assay used: immunoSEQ multiplex PCR; TCRdb lists only in-frame clones, some missing. The sample includes around 80,000 clones, roughly 69% of them seen just once. This sample comprised peripheral blood, obtained from a patient treated with radiotherapy plus ipilimumab. The receptors shown here come from a human donor with non-small cell lung cancer whose response to radiotherapy plus ipilimumab could not be evaluated.

The table lists this clone with a few counts. The V and J genes are TRBV7-9 and TRBJ1-3, with TRBD1 identical over 12 bases. The V segment lost 4 bases and the J segment 6 bases; nucleotides outside the gene matches: 4. Germline CDR1 SEHNR, CDR2 FQNEAQ (reference sequence). The CDR3 is made up of 15 amino acids. CDR3 in DNA: TGTGCCAGCAGCTCGGGACAGGGGGCCTCAAACACCATATATTTT. This translates into CASSSGQGASNTIYF.

CDR3 nucleotide sequence: TGCGCCAGCAGCTTGAAGACTAGCGGGGGGAGCGAGACCCAGTACTTC. Translated, it gives CASSLKTSGGSETQYF. The chain recombines TRBV5-1 with TRBJ2-5; 13 bases agree with TRBD2. In germline, CDR1 is SGHRS, CDR2 YFSETQ. The ends lost 1 base at V and 5 bases at J; junction bases unmatched: 5. The CDR3 is 16 amino acids.

This clone was seen only once. This chain joins TRBV7-9 and TRBJ2-3; maybe TRBD1 (6 bases). The CDR3 has 14 amino acids. CDR1 and CDR2 from the germline V gene are SEHNR and FQNEAQ (reference sequence). Trimming shortened V by 1 base and J by 4 bases, and 9 bases separated the two germline ends. CDR3 sequence reads: CASSLVGAADTQYF. In DNA form, the CDR3 reads TGTGCCAGCAGCTTAGTGGGGGCCGCAGATACGCAGTATTTT.

This clone was picked up a small number of times. This rearrangement joins TRBV2 to TRBJ1-1; D gene ambiguous. CDR3 length equals 13 residues. The V gene lost 2 bases and the J gene lost 1 base, with 5 bases spanning the gap. Germline values: CDR1 SNHLY, CDR2 FYNNEI. CDR3 loop: CASSESENTEAFF. CDR3 nucleotides: TGTGCCAGCAGTGAATCAGAGAACACTGAAGCTTTCTTT.

The genes are TRBV2 and TRBJ2-1; no clear D gene. From germline, CDR1 is SNHLY and CDR2 FYNNEI. The CDR3 runs to 12 residues. V gave up 5 bases and J gave up 5 bases, with 7 bases separating them. The CDR3 DNA is TGTGCCAGCAGTAAACAGAACAATGAGCAGTTCTTC. Its protein product is CASSKQNNEQFF.

This clone was found a few times. This chain joins TRBV29-1 and TRBJ2-1; possibly TRBD2 for D (6 bases). V was trimmed by 4 bases and J by 5 bases, leaving 15 bases between them. The CDR3 is 14 residues long. Germline CDR1 and CDR2: SQVTM and ANQGSEA. The DNA for the CDR3 is TGCAGCGTTGCAGGAGGGCCCAGGCACAATGAGCAGTTCTTC. It is translated as CSVAGGPRHNEQFF.

The chain combines TRBV7-2 with TRBJ1-1, with 7 bases lining up with TRBD1. Germline V gene sequence: CDR1 SGHTA, CDR2 FQGNSA. The CDR3 is 14 amino acids. After removal of 5 bases from V and 10 bases from J, the junction contained 13 bases not matched to a gene. CDR3 in amino acids: CASSPLETGIVAFF. The CDR3 coding sequence is TGTGCCAGCAGCCCATTAGAGACAGGGATAGTAGCTTTCTTT.

This clone turned up a few times. The rearrangement joins TRBV5-1 to TRBJ1-1, with TRBD1 matching 11 bases. Per the germline V gene, CDR1 is SGHRS and CDR2 is YFSETQ. V was pared by 1 base and J by 0 bases, with 5 bases of the junction left unmatched. The CDR3 has 17 residues. DNA of the CDR3: TGCGCCAGCAGCTTGTCTCGGGACAGGGGGGTGAACACTGAAGCTTTCTTT. Amino acids: CASSLSRDRGVNTEAFF.

CDR3 sequence reads: CASSVVGGGDTQYF. The CDR3 DNA sequence: TGTGCCAGCAGCGTAGTCGGGGGAGGAGATACGCAGTATTTT. The chain uses TRBV9 and TRBJ2-3; tentatively, D is TRBD2 (6 bases). Looked up from germline, CDR1 is SGDLS and CDR2 is YYNGEE. This CDR3 comprises 14 residues. V was pared by 0 bases and J by 5 bases, with 10 bases between.

This chain links TRBV19 with TRBJ1-1, with TRBD1 as a possible D gene (6 bases). This CDR3 comprises 15 residues. Germline loops: CDR1 LNHDA, CDR2 SQIVND (reference sequence). Deletions cut 6 bases from V and 1 base from J, with 15 bases between. The CDR3: CASSPGRTANTEAFF. CDR3 coding DNA: TGTGCCAGTAGCCCAGGCCGGACAGCGAACACTGAAGCTTTCTTT.

This clone was observed a single time. The chain couples TRBV4-2 to TRBJ2-7; D is undetermined. CDR3 length: 13 residues. Germline CDR1 LGHNA, CDR2 YNFKEQ. V was shortened by 1 base and J by 3 bases, with 7 bases between the two germline ends. CDR3 in amino acids: CASSQGLGYEQYF. In nucleotides, the CDR3 is TGTGCCAGCAGCCAAGGTCTAGGCTACGAGCAGTACTTC.

This chain connects TRBV4-1 to TRBJ2-5, with D perhaps matching TRBD1 (5 bases). V lost 0 bases and J 7 bases, leaving 6 bases between the germline ends. Germline lookup yields CDR1 MGHRA and CDR2 YSYEKL. The CDR3 loop spans 12 amino acids. CDR3 sequence: CASSQDGATQYF. The CDR3 region has the DNA TGCGCCAGCAGCCAAGATGGGGCGACCCAGTACTTC.

This clone turned up a few times. The V and J genes are TRBV7-2 and TRBJ2-7; D not resolved. V gave up 5 bases and J gave up 3 bases, with 11 bases separating them. The CDR3 is 13 amino acids. Germline CDR1 reads SGHTA; CDR2 reads FQGNSA. CDR3 in DNA: TGTGCCAGCAGCCGCTCGATGAGCTACGAGCAGTACTTC. Protein product: CASSRSMSYEQYF. The complete variable domain, with remaining parts taken from reference TRBV7-2 and TRBJ2-7, reads GAGVSQSPSNKVTEKGKDVELRCDPISGHTALYWYRQSLGQGLEFLIYFQGNSAPDKSGLPSDRFSAERTGGSVSTLTIQRTQQEDSAVYLCASSRSMSYEQYFGPGTRLTVT.

The J gene is TRBJ2-1, the V gene TRBV4-1, with 11 bases aligning to TRBD2. V shed 1 base and J 4 bases; nucleotides not matched to a gene: 0. CDR3 length: 15 residues. The germline CDR1 and CDR2 sequences are MGHRA and YSYEKL. CDR3 nucleotide sequence: TGCGCCAGCAGCCAAGGGACTAGCGGGTACAATGAGCAGTTCTTC. It is translated as CASSQGTSGYNEQFF.

As concerns this clone: This CDR3 is also generated by other DNA sequences in the sample. The gene calls are TRBV11-1 and TRBJ1-5, with a weak D call TRBD1 (6 bases). This CDR3 has 14 residues. V lost 5 bases, J lost 3 bases, and 11 bases lay in between. CDR1 and CDR2 from the germline V gene are SGHAT and FQDESV (reference sequence). The CDR3 loop reads CASSLDRSNQPQHF. Written as DNA, the CDR3 is TGTGCCAGCAGCCTTGACAGGTCCAATCAGCCCCAGCATTTT.